This T cell receptor beta chain was found in a study of shared clonotypes between healthy human individuals. The wider study: Ranging from 18 to 49 in age, donors were a couple of women and three men.

The table came from immunoSEQ multiplex PCR; TCRdb's copy has only in-frame clones and leaves some out. This sample has under 700,000 clones, with roughly 96% found just once. Terminally differentiated effector memory CD45RA+ cells were excluded by CCR7 positive selection of CD45RO-negative cells. The CDR3 has 16 amino acids. CDR1 is MNHEY, CDR2 SMNVEV, per germline (reference sequence). Trimming left V 1 base short and J 3 bases short, with 13 bases between. Sequences were obtained from naive CD8+ T cells sorted from blood. This sequence joins TRBV27 and TRBJ2-1, with D possibly called TRBD1 or TRBD2 (5 bases each). The origin of this receptor is a woman aged 25 to 39 in good health. The CDR3 is CASSLLGTLDYNEQFF. The CDR3 nucleotides are TGTGCCAGCAGTTTATTAGGGACGCTCGACTACAATGAGCAGTTCTTC.